Following are 19 T cell receptor beta chains from one sample sequenced in a study of blood T cells in healthy people across ages. The use of a sample-barcoded 5' primer and a J-beta primer mix characterized a second PCR of about 7 to 12 cycles. One entry per CDR3 protein, called by TCRdb with MiXCR from the 5' RACE reads. The sample comprises approximately 700,000 distinct CDR3 sequences, about 30% of which are singletons, and roughly 15% rests with the top ten. Sequences were obtained from blood. These receptors came from an elderly woman in good health.

As concerns this clonotype: A read error may be the cause here, since a much bigger clone is one base away. The chain couples TRBV2 to TRBJ2-1; TRBD1 or TRBD2 may be the D gene (5 bases each). Trimming removed 10 bases from V and 4 bases from J, with 11 bases in between. The CDR3 covers 12 residues. Germline CDR1 reads SNHLY; CDR2 reads FYNNEI. The CDR3 region has the DNA TGTGCCAACAGGCAGCGGTACAATGAGCAGTTCTTC. Amino acid sequence: CANRQRYNEQFF.

In this sample, this clonotype turned up a few times. A much bigger clone sits one base away, suggesting this may be a read error. This rearrangement joins TRBV14 to TRBJ2-3; D not certain. Trimming took off 4 bases at V and 4 bases at J, with 12 bases between the two ends. Germline CDR1 and CDR2: SGHDN and FVKESK. This CDR3 comprises 14 residues. The CDR3 reads CASSRGAIADTQYF. CDR3 sequence (DNA): TGTGCCAGCAGCCGTGGAGCGATTGCAGATACGCAGTATTTT.

This clonotype was counted ten times or more. The J gene is TRBJ2-7, the V gene TRBV5-1; 7 bases match TRBD1. The CDR3 spans 15 residues. The V segment lost 5 bases and the J segment 5 bases; nucleotides outside the gene matches: 13. Germline assignment: CDR1 SGHRS and CDR2 YFSETQ. This CDR3 is CASRRGQAGSDEQYF. The DNA for the CDR3 is TGCGCCAGCAGACGCGGACAGGCAGGTAGCGACGAGCAGTACTTC. The full variable domain, with the rest looked up from reference TRBV5-1 and TRBJ2-7, is KAGVTQTPRYLIKTRGQQVTLSCSPISGHRSVSWYQQTPGQGLQFLFEYFSETQRNKGNFPGRFSGRQFSNSRSEMNVSTLELGDSALYLCASRRGQAGSDEQYFGPGTRLTVT.

The rearrangement links TRBV12-3 or TRBV12-4 to TRBJ2-3, with D unclear. The CDR3 loop spans 16 amino acids. Trimming left V 2 bases short and J 0 bases short, with 12 bases between. CDR3 loop: CASSLSVSASTDTQYF. The CDR3 DNA sequence: TGTGCCAGCAGTTTATCGGTGAGCGCTAGCACAGATACGCAGTATTTT.

This clonotype was observed a few times. The chain combines TRBV2 with TRBJ1-1; D may be TRBD1 (5 bases). The germline V and J ends were trimmed by 8 bases and 1 base, with 11 bases remaining between them. Germline lookup yields CDR1 SNHLY and CDR2 FYNNEI. The CDR3 has 13 residues. The CDR3 nucleotides read TGTGCCAGCCGGACATTCCCGAACACTGAAGCTTTCTTT. Protein sequence: CASRTFPNTEAFF.

Note on this clonotype: Just one base apart from a much larger clone, this may be a read error. The chain combines TRBV29-1 with TRBJ2-5, with 7 bases lining up with TRBD1. CDR3 length: 13 residues. The V segment lost 7 bases and the J segment 5 bases; nucleotides outside the gene matches: 10. The V gene's germline CDR1 is SQVTM and CDR2 ANQGSEA. The CDR3, as DNA: TGCAGCGCCGTAAGGGGGCCCCGGGAGACCCAGTACTTC. Protein: CSAVRGPRETQYF.

This chain links TRBV6-1 with TRBJ2-7; D possibly corresponds to TRBD2 (5 bases). CDR1 is MNHNS, CDR2 SASEGT, per germline. CDR3 length: 17 amino acids. V lost 5 bases and J 1 base, leaving 21 bases between the germline ends. The CDR3 protein is CASSQIRTRFTSYEQYF. CDR3 DNA sequence: TGTGCCAGCAGTCAGATTCGCACTAGGTTTACATCCTACGAGCAGTACTTC.

The V gene is TRBV7-6, the J gene TRBJ2-3, with D possibly matching TRBD1 (6 bases). The CDR3 sequence is 15 residues long. Germline loops: CDR1 SGHVS, CDR2 FNYEAQ. V was clipped by 4 bases and J by 5 bases, with 16 bases between them. The CDR3 DNA reads TGTGCCAGCAGCTCCTTCCCAGGGGCTGGAGATACGCAGTATTTT. Amino acid sequence: CASSSFPGAGDTQYF. The complete variable domain, with remaining parts taken from reference TRBV7-6 and TRBJ2-3, reads GAGVSQSPRYKVTKRGQDVALRCDPISGHVSLYWYRQALGQGPEFLTYFNYEAQQDKSGLPNDRFSAERPEGSISTLTIQRTEQRDSAMYRCASSSFPGAGDTQYFGPGTRLTVL.

This rearrangement joins TRBV6-1 to TRBJ2-1, with D possibly being TRBD1 (6 bases). The CDR3 is made up of 15 amino acids. Trimming removed 4 bases at V and 9 bases at J, with 19 bases between. Germline assignment: CDR1 MNHNS and CDR2 SASEGT. The CDR3 sequence: CASSGSGTTKAEQFF. CDR3 bases: TGTGCCAGCAGTGGATCCGGGACAACAAAAGCTGAGCAGTTCTTC.

A note on this clonotype: The junction differs from germline at one of its ends, possibly a read error. The genes are TRBV5-1 and TRBJ2-1; TRBD1 aligns across 9 bases. CDR3 length: 16 residues. Per germline, CDR1 SGHRS and CDR2 YFSETQ. CDR3 amino acids: CVSSFTGTGLVNEQFF. The CDR3 DNA follows: TGCGTCAGCAGCTTTACCGGGACAGGGCTGGTCAATGAGCAGTTCTTC.

This clonotype was seen only a few times. V usage is TRBV24-1 and J usage is TRBJ1-1; D is unresolved. Deletions cut 10 bases from V and 5 bases from J, with 10 bases between. CDR3 length: 11 amino acids. The germline gives CDR1 KGHDR, CDR2 SFDVKD. CDR3 sequence reads: CATYRGTEAFF. The CDR3 DNA sequence: TGTGCCACTTACCGAGGGACTGAAGCTTTCTTT.

This clonotype appeared many times. The rearrangement uses TRBV27 and TRBJ2-7, with TRBD2 matching over 7 bases. The length of the CDR3 is 14 residues. Looked up from germline, CDR1 is MNHEY and CDR2 is SMNVEV (reference sequence). The J segment lost 2 bases and the V segment lost 6 bases, leaving 7 bases of the junction unmatched. CDR3 sequence reads: CASSHWGGTYEQYF. As DNA, the CDR3 is TGTGCCAGCAGCCACTGGGGGGGGACCTACGAGCAGTACTTC.

This clonotype was counted many times. V is TRBV20-1 and J is TRBJ2-7; 9 bases are shared with TRBD2. Germline CDR1 and CDR2: DFQATT and SNEGSKA (reference sequence). The length of the CDR3 is 16 residues. V lost 0 bases and J lost 2; bases outside the gene matches: 8. The CDR3 region is CSARDPSRGGTYEQYF. In DNA form, the CDR3 reads TGCAGTGCTAGAGACCCGTCGCGGGGGGGGACCTACGAGCAGTACTTC.

This chain links TRBV20-1 with TRBJ2-1; tentatively, D is TRBD2 (6 bases). The DNA end lines up better with TRBJ2-7; the J call may be wrong. Germline V gene lookup returns CDR1 DFQATT and CDR2 SNEGSKA (reference sequence). The CDR3 is made up of 16 amino acids. CDR3 sequence: CSARVPRGASYNEQYF. In nucleotides, the CDR3 is TGCAGTGCTAGAGTACCCCGCGGGGCCTCCTACAATGAGCAGTACTTC.

The gene calls are TRBV7-2 and TRBJ2-5, with 8 bases lining up with TRBD2. The J call is uncertain, as TRBJ2-7 better fits the DNA end. CDR3 length equals 16 residues. Looked up from germline, CDR1 is SGHTA and CDR2 is FQGNSA. CDR3 loop: CASSLRVTSGGGEQYF. The DNA for the CDR3 is TGTGCCAGCAGCTTAAGGGTTACTAGCGGAGGGGGCGAGCAGTACTTC.

This clonotype was counted only a few times. A read error may explain this, as a much larger clone is one base away. The V and J genes are TRBV20-1 and TRBJ2-1; 13 nucleotides line up with TRBD2. The end of the DNA is better explained by TRBJ2-7, so the J call may be wrong. The germline gives CDR1 DFQATT, CDR2 SNEGSKA (reference sequence). This CDR3 spans 19 amino acids. CDR3 loop: CSAPTTSGGFISSYNEQYF. The CDR3 nucleotides read TGCAGTGCTCCTACGACTAGCGGGGGGTTTATCAGCTCCTACAATGAGCAGTACTTC.

The rearrangement uses TRBV6-2 or TRBV6-3 and TRBJ2-7, with D possibly being TRBD1 or TRBD2 (5 bases each). The ends were cut back, 11 bases at V and 2 bases at J, with 22 bases in the middle. Germline-derived CDR1 and CDR2 are MNHEY and SVGEGT. This CDR3 region has 15 residues. The DNA for the CDR3 is TGTGCCGGCACCCCGGACGGAATGGGGGCCTACGAGCAGTACTTC. Translation: CAGTPDGMGAYEQYF.

This clonotype was seen repeatedly, ten times or more. The chain uses TRBV9 and TRBJ2-6; a possible D gene is TRBD1 (5 bases). The germline V gene encodes CDR1 SGDLS and CDR2 YYNGEE. The V end lost 2 bases, the J end lost 0 bases, and 6 bases lay between the germline ends. This CDR3 region has 15 residues. Here the CDR3 reads CASSVDISGANVLTF. Here the CDR3 DNA reads TGTGCCAGCAGCGTGGACATCTCTGGGGCCAACGTCCTGACTTTC.

This clonotype was seen a handful of times. This chain uses TRBV5-4 with TRBJ1-1; the D gene is possibly TRBD1 (5 bases). CDR3 size: 15 residues. The ends were cut back, 0 bases at V and 4 bases at J, with 13 bases in the middle. Germline V CDR1 and CDR2: SGHNT, YYREEE (reference sequence). The CDR3 bases are TGTGCCAGCAGCTTGGACGGCAGGGCCCCCACTGAAGCTTTCTTT. The encoded protein is CASSLDGRAPTEAFF.